This TCR beta chain was profiled in a study of blood T cell repertoires in COVID-19. The ends lost 4 bases at V and 7 bases at J; junction bases unmatched: 11. CDR1 is MNHEY and CDR2 is SVGEGT in the germline V gene. The CDR3 covers 16 residues. Profiling relied on immunoSEQ multiplex PCR, and the TCRdb table lists in-frame clones only, not all of them. The data contain over 200,000 clones, roughly 87% of them singletons. Participants' reported clinical history set cohort assignment. This clone was recorded once. The chain couples TRBV6-2 or TRBV6-3 to TRBJ2-7; 12 bases line up with TRBD2. The TCR was taken from a young man with acute COVID-19. The sample comprised PBMCs or T cells enriched from blood (not recorded which). The CDR3 is CASSLASGRGNFEQYF. CDR3 DNA sequence: TGTGCCAGCAGTTTGGCTAGCGGGAGGGGGAATTTTGAGCAGTACTTC.